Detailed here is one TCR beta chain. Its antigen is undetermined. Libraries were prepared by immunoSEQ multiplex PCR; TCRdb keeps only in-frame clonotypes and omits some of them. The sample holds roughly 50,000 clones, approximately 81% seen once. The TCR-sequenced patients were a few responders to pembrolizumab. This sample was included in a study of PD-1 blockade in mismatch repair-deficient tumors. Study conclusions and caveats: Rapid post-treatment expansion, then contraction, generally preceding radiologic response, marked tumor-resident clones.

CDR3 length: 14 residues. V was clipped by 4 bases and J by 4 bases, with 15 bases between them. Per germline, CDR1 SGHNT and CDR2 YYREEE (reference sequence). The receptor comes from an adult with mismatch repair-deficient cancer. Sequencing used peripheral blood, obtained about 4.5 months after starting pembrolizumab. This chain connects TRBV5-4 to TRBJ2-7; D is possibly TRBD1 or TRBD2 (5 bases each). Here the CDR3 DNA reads TGTGCCAGCAGCCCCGAGAGGGGCGGGTACGAGCAGTACTTC. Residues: CASSPERGGYEQYF.